The sequence of this TCR beta chain was determined in a study of T cells in Graves' hyperthyroidism and ophthalmopathy. Background on the study: Peripheral blood sampling occurred at initial diagnosis, before any treatment.

The study excluded patients with uncontrolled infection, other autoimmune disease, pregnancy or lactation. PBMCs stemmed from over 7.5 ml fresh peripheral blood. Points from the study as a whole: Among clonotypes expanded in thyroid above 0.001, most were also found in blood.

Regions amplified from RNA transcripts were the TCR beta CDR3 regions. A set of HTBI primers served as the primers for a first-round RT-PCR of the TCR CDR3. TCRdb analysed the multiplex PCR reads with MiXCR anew, one entry per CDR3 protein. Of about 270,000 distinct CDR3 sequences listed, about 20% are singletons. Worth noting for this clonotype: Its antigen remains unidentified.

The sequence was collected from a young man with Graves' ophthalmopathy. The sequencing sample was made of blood.

The CDR3 loop reads CASSHRVTYEQYF. The DNA of the CDR3 is TGTGCCAGCAGCCACAGGGTAACCTACGAGCAGTACTTC. This chain links TRBV11-3 with TRBJ2-7, with D maybe TRBD1 (6 bases). V dropped 5 bases and J dropped 2 bases, with 10 bases sitting between them. The length of the CDR3 is 13 residues. The germline V gene encodes CDR1 SGHNT and CDR2 YENEEA.